Below, 15 T cell receptor beta chains from the same sample are listed, as sequenced in a study of blood T cell repertoires in COVID-19 (dated by TCRdb to 2018 to 2021). Library creation used the immunoSEQ multiplex PCR assay. TCRdb holds this immuneACCESS table with in-frame rearrangements only. Some clones are missing; in checked studies, unresolved V genes explain under half, and the rest has no known cause. This sample comprises hundreds of thousands of clones, about 90% of them detected only once. Of the sample, more than 12% falls within the top ten clones. Sequencing input: PBMCs or T cells enriched from blood (not recorded which). The receptors stem from a man in his thirties or forties who had been exposed to COVID-19.

The genes are TRBV6-5 and TRBJ2-7; D is perhaps TRBD1 (6 bases). This CDR3 region has 15 residues. The V end lost 3 bases, the J end lost 4 bases, and 16 bases lay between the germline ends. CDR1 is MNHEY and CDR2 is SVGAGI in the germline V gene. This chain's CDR3 is CASSYQQGSSYEQYF. CDR3 DNA sequence: TGTGCCAGCAGTTATCAGCAGGGGTCCTCGTACGAGCAGTACTTC.

V gene TRBV2 combines with J gene TRBJ2-3; 10 bases line up with TRBD2. The ends lost 1 base at V and 2 bases at J; junction bases unmatched: 9. This CDR3 spans 18 amino acids. Germline V gives CDR1 SNHLY, CDR2 FYNNEI. The CDR3 DNA is TGTGCCAGCAGTGAAGAAAGCGGGGGGGCAGTTTCCACAGATACGCAGTATTTT. Its translation: CASSEESGGAVSTDTQYF.

This chain joins TRBV5-6 and TRBJ2-5, with TRBD2 identical over 8 bases. The CDR3 extends over 17 amino acids. CDR1 is SGHDT, CDR2 YYEEEE, per germline. J was trimmed by 3 bases and V by 3 bases; bases with no gene match: 13. The CDR3 spells CASSSTSGGLVEETQYF. CDR3 coding DNA: TGTGCCAGCAGCTCGACGAGCGGGGGACTTGTTGAAGAGACCCAGTACTTC.

The V and J genes are TRBV2 and TRBJ1-3; 9 bases agree with TRBD1. The CDR3 is 15 amino acids. The ends lost 6 bases at V and 8 bases at J; junction bases unmatched: 11. Germline V gene data show CDR1 as SNHLY and CDR2 as FYNNEI. CDR3 sequence reads: CASSPGTGPWDTIYF. The CDR3 DNA is TGTGCCAGCAGCCCCGGGACAGGGCCGTGGGACACCATATATTTT.

The chain employs TRBV5-1 and TRBJ2-2, with 9 bases lining up with TRBD2. V lost 6 bases to trimming and J lost 5 bases; unmatched junction nucleotides: 11. Germline V gene sequence: CDR1 SGHRS, CDR2 YFSETQ. The CDR3 consists of 16 residues. CDR3 coding DNA: TGCGCCAGCACCGTGGCGGGGGGGCCGGTAACCGGGGAGCTGTTTTTT. It encodes CASTVAGGPVTGELFF.

V is TRBV29-1 and J is TRBJ2-1, with TRBD1 matching over 11 bases. This CDR3 is 15 amino acids long. CDR1 and CDR2 (germline): SQVTM, ANQGSEA. V was clipped by 2 bases and J by 9 bases; unmatched bases: 9. The CDR3 coding sequence is TGCAGCGTTGAACTAACCGGGACAGGGGGAGGTGAGCAGTTCTTC. Translated, it gives CSVELTGTGGGEQFF.

This clone was picked up one time. This sequence joins TRBV5-4 and TRBJ2-7, with 16 bases matching TRBD2. The germline gives CDR1 SGHNT, CDR2 YYREEE (reference sequence). V trimming: 3 bases; J trimming: 6 bases; junction bases outside the gene matches: 15. CDR3 length: 19 amino acids. CDR3 region: CASSSGPGLAGGPSSEQYF. CDR3 DNA sequence: TGTGCCAGCAGCTCGGGACCGGGACTAGCGGGGGGGCCGTCTAGCGAGCAGTACTTC.

The chain employs TRBV5-4 and TRBJ2-2; a weak D match, TRBD2 (6 bases). This CDR3 is built from 16 residues. Trimming took off 4 bases at V and 3 bases at J, with 16 bases between the two ends. CDR1 and CDR2 (germline): SGHNT, YYREEE (reference sequence). CDR3 nucleotide sequence: TGTGCCAGCAGCCTTGGGGGGACCTCCTACACCGGGGAGCTGTTTTTT. Its translation: CASSLGGTSYTGELFF.

The chain links TRBV18 to TRBJ2-1; 9 nucleotides line up with TRBD1. Germline loops: CDR1 KGHSH, CDR2 LQKENI. V shed 7 bases and J 7 bases; nucleotides not matched to a gene: 8. This CDR3 spans 14 amino acids. In DNA form, the CDR3 reads TGTGCCAGCTTACAGGGGGCTAGGTCGAATGAGCAGTTCTTC. Translating gives CASLQGARSNEQFF.

The chain has TRBV10-3 and TRBJ1-1; 7 bases are shared with TRBD1. This CDR3 contains 14 residues. J gave up 3 bases and V 2 bases, and 3 bases lay outside the gene matches. CDR1 is ENHRY and CDR2 is SYGVKD in the germline V gene. The CDR3 is CAISEPGQHTEAFF. The CDR3 DNA is TGTGCCATCAGTGAGCCGGGACAGCACACTGAAGCTTTCTTT.

This CDR3 is CASRLGATGALQETQYF. CDR3 nucleotide sequence: TGTGCCAGCAGGCTCGGAGCGACAGGGGCCTTACAAGAGACCCAGTACTTC. V gene TRBV5-4 combines with J gene TRBJ2-5; 8 positions match TRBD1. The V gene end was trimmed by 5 bases and the J gene end by 2 bases; junction bases not matched to a gene: 14. CDR1 is SGHNT and CDR2 is YYREEE in the germline V gene (reference sequence). The CDR3 consists of 17 residues.

The chain employs TRBV10-1 and TRBJ1-2; D perhaps matches TRBD1 (6 bases). The V and J ends lost 10 bases and 2 bases respectively, with 11 bases between them. CDR1 and CDR2 from the germline V gene are WNHNN and SYGVQD (reference sequence). The CDR3 runs to 12 residues. This CDR3 reads CAIPRGNYGYTF. CDR3 nucleotide sequence: TGCGCCATTCCGAGGGGGAACTATGGCTACACCTTC.

This chain uses TRBV12-1 with TRBJ1-6; TRBD1, the table's D call, lacks a check against the DNA. TRBV12-1 is a recognized pseudogene. The CDR3 sequence is 18 residues long. The DNA for the CDR3 is TGTGCCAGCAGCTTGTCCCCCTCGACAGGGAAGTATAATTCACCCCTCCACTTT. This codes for CASSLSPSTGKYNSPLHF.

The chain carries TRBV27 and TRBJ1-5; 7 nucleotides align to TRBD1. Trimming took 6 bases from V and 3 from J; bases not matched to a gene: 5. CDR3 size: 14 residues. The germline V gene has CDR1 MNHEY and CDR2 SMNVEV (reference sequence). The CDR3 loop reads CASSSGGSNQPQHF. In DNA form, the CDR3 reads TGTGCCAGCAGCTCAGGGGGATCCAATCAGCCCCAGCATTTT.

The V gene is TRBV6-1, the J gene TRBJ2-1, with 12 bases lining up with TRBD1. Germline V gene data show CDR1 as MNHNS and CDR2 as SASEGT. The CDR3 loop spans 16 amino acids. After removal of 2 bases from V and 7 bases from J, the junction contained 6 bases not matched to a gene. CDR3 residues: CASSELPGQGANEQFF. The CDR3 DNA reads as TGTGCCAGCAGTGAACTTCCGGGACAGGGGGCGAATGAGCAGTTCTTC.